Described below is a single T cell receptor (beta chain) sequence and its context. Its antigen is unidentified. The PCR employed 60 Vbeta primers together with 13 Jbeta primers. Here immunoSEQ multiplex PCR was the method, and the copy in TCRdb shows in-frame clones only, minus some. The sample records 100,000 to 150,000 clones, roughly 82% being singletons. This sample is drawn from a study of cytomegalovirus exposure and HLA in healthy donors. Study-wide points: Analyses of presence/absence relied on an assumption of roughly uniform sequencing depth across donors. A later examination showed that TCR association rates differed by HLA locus, with DRB1 most and HLA-C fewest.

Sequencing was done on a sample of PBMCs. The clonotype was recovered from a woman in her thirties or forties in good health and CMV-seropositive.

CDR3 protein: CSVEPTSGRNEQYF. The CDR3 nucleotides read TGCAGCGTTGAACCGACTAGCGGGAGAAACGAGCAGTACTTC. The chain joins TRBV29-1 to TRBJ2-7, with 12 positions matching TRBD2. The V gene's germline CDR1 is SQVTM and CDR2 ANQGSEA. CDR3 length: 14 residues. The V segment lost 2 bases and the J segment 5 bases; nucleotides outside the gene matches: 4.